This T cell receptor (beta chain) was identified in a study of blood T cells in healthy people across ages. Study information: Template switching caught about one barcoded beta molecule for each two T cells.

It was with a sample-barcoded 5' primer and a J-beta primer mix that a second PCR of about 7 to 12 cycles was run. Via MiXCR, TCRdb re-called the 5' RACE reads, giving one row per CDR3 protein. The sample consists of about 780,000 distinct CDR3 sequences, 60% to 80% of them appearing once. Trimming cost V 3 bases and J 5 bases, with 12 bases left between them. The CDR3 covers 13 residues. The V gene's germline CDR1 is SGDLS and CDR2 YYNGEE. V gene TRBV9 combines with J gene TRBJ2-7; a possible D gene is TRBD2 (6 bases). Sequenced: blood. The receptor was isolated from a man aged 25-40 years in good health. The CDR3 region has the DNA TGTGCCAGCAGCGGGGGGACTCCTCACGAGCAGTACTTC. Translated, it gives CASSGGTPHEQYF.